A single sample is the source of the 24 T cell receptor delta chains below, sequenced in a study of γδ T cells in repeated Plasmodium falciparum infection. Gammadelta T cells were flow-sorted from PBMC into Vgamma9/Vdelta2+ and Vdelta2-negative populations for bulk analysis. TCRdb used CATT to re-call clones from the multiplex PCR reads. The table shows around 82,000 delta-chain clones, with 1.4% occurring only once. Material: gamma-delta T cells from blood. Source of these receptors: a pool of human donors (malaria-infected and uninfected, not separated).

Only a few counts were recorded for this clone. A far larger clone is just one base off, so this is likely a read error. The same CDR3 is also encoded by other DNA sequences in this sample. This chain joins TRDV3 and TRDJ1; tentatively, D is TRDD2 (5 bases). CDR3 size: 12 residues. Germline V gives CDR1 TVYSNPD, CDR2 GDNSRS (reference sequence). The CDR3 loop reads CAFKPYTDKLIF. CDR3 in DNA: TGTGCCTTTAAACCCTACACCGATAAGCTCATCTTT.

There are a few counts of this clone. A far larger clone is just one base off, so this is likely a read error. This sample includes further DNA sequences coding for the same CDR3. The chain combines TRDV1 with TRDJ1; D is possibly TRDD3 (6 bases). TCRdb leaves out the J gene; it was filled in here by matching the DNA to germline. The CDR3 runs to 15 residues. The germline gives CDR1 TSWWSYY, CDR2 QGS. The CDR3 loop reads CALGSTYPLGDKLIF. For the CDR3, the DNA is TGTGCCCTTGGGTCCACTTACCCGCTGGGGGATAAACTCATCTTT.

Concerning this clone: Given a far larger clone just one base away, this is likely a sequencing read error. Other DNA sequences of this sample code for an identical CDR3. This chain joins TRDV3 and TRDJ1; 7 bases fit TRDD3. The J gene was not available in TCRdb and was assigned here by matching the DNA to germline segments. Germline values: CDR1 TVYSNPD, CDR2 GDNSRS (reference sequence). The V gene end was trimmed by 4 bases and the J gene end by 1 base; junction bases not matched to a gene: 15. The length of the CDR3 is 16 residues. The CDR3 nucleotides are TGTGCCTCCGGCAGGGTCTGGGGGCGAGTCACCGATAAACTCATCTTT. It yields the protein CASGRVWGRVTDKLIF.

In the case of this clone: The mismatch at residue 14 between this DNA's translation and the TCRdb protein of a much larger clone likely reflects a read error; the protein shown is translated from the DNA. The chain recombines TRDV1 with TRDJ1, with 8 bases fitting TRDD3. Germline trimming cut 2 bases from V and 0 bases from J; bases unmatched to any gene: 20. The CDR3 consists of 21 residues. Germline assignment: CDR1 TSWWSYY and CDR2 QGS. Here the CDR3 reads CALGELAFPNTGGAYTDKLIF. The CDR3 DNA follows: TGTGCTCTTGGGGAATTGGCCTTCCCGAATACTGGGGGCGCTTACACCGATAAACTCATCTTT.

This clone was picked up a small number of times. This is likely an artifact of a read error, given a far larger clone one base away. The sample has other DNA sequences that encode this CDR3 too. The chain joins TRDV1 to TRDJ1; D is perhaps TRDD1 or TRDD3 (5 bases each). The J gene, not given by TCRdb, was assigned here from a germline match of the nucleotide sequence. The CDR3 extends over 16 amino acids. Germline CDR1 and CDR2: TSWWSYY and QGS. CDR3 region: CALGEIRTYITDKLIF. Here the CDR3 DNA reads TGTGCCCTTGGGGAAATCAGAACGTACATCACCGATAAACTCATCTTT.

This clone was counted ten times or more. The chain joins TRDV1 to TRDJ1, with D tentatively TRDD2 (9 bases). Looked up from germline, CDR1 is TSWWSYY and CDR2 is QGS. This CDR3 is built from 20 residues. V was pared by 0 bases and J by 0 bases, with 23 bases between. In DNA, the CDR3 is TGTGCTCTTGGGGAACTTGCCTTCCTACGCTGGGGGAAGTACACCGATAAACTCATCTTT. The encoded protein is CALGELAFLRWGKYTDKLIF.

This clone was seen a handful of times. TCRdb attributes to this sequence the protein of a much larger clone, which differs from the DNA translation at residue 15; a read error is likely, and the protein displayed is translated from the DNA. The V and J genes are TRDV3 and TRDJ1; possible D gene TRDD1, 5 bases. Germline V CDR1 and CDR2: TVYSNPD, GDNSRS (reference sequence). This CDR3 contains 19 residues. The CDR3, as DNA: TGTGCCTTTAAGGCTCGCCCCCTTTCACACCACAAATATACCGAGAAACTCATCTTT. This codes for CAFKARPLSHHKYTEKLIF. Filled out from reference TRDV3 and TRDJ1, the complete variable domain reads CDKVTQSSPDQTVASGSEVVLLCTYDTVYSNPDLFWYRIRPDYSFQFVFYGDNSRSEGADFTQGRFSVKHILTQKAFHLVISPVRTEDSATYYCAFKARPLSHHKYTEKLIFGKGTRVTVEP.

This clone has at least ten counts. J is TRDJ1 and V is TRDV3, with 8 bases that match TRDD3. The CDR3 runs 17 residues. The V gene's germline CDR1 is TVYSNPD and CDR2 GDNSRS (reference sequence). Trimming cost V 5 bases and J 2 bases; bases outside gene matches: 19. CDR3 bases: TGTGCCGCTACCGTACTAGGCTGGGGGGATAGGACCGATAAACTCATCTTT. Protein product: CAATVLGWGDRTDKLIF.

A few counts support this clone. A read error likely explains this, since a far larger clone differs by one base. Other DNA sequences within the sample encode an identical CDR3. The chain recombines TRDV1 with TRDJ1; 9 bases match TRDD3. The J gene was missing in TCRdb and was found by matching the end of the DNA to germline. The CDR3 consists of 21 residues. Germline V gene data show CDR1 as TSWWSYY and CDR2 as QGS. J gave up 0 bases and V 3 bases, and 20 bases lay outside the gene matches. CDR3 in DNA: TGTGCTCTTGGGGAGACCACCGGCCTTCTTTGGGGGATAAGGTACACCGATAAACTCATCTTT. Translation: CALGETTGLLWGIRYTDKLIF.

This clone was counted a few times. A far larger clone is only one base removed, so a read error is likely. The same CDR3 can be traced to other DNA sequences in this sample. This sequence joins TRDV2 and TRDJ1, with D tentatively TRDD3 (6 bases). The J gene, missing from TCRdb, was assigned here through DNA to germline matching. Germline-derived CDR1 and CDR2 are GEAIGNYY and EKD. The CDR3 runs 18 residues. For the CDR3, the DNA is TGTGCCTGTGACACCGTAAGTCAAGGGGGAAAGTACACTGATAAACTCATCTTT. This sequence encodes CACDTVSQGGKYTDKLIF.

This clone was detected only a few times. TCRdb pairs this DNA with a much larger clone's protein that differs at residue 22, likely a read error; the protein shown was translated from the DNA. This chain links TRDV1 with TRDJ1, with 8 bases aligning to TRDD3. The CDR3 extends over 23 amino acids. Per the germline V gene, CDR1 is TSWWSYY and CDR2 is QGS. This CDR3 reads CALGELEGPTYANWGEYTDKLTF. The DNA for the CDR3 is TGTGCTCTTGGGGAACTAGAAGGTCCTACGTATGCTAACTGGGGGGAGTACACCGATAAACTCACCTTT.

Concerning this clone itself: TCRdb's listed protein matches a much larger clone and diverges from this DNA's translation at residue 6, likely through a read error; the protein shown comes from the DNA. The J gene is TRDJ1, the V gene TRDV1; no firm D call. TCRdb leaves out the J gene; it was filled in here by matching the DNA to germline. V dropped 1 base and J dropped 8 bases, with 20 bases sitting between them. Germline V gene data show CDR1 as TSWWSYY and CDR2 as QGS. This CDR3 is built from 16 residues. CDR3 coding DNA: TGTGCTCTTGGGGAACCGCTGATTTCCCAAGCGGGGAAACTCATCTTT. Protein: CALGEPLISQAGKLIF.

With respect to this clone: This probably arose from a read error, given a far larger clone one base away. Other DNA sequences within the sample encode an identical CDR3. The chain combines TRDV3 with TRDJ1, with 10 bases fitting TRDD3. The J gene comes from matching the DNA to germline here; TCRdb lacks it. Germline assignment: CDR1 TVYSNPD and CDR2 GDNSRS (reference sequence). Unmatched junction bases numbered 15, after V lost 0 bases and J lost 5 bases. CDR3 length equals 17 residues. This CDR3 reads CAFSFEALVLGDDKLIF. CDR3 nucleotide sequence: TGTGCCTTTAGTTTCGAGGCACTGGTACTGGGGGATGATAAACTCATCTTT.

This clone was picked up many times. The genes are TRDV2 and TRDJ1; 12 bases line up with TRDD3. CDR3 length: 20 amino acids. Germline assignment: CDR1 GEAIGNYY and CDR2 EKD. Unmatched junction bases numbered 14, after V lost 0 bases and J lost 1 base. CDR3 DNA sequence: TGTGCCTGTGACACCCTCGGTACTGGGGGATACCCCCCTCTCACCGATAAACTCATCTTT. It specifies CACDTLGTGGYPPLTDKLIF.

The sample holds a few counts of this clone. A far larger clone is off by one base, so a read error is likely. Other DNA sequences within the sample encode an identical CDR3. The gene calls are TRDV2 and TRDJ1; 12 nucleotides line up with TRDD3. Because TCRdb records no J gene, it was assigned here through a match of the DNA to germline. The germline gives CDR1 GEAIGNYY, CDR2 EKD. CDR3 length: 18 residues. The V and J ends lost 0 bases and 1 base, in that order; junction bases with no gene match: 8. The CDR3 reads CACDTGGTGGYFTDKLIF. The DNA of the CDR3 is TGTGCCTGTGACACCGGGGGAACTGGGGGATACTTCACCGATAAACTCATCTTT.

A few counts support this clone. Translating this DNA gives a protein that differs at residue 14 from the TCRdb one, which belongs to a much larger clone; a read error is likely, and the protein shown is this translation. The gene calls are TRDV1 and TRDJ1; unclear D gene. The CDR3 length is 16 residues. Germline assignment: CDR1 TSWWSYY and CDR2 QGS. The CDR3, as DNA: TGTGCTCTTGGAAAGTTCTTCGTCTCGTACACCGATAAACCCATCTTT. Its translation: CALGKFFVSYTDKPIF.

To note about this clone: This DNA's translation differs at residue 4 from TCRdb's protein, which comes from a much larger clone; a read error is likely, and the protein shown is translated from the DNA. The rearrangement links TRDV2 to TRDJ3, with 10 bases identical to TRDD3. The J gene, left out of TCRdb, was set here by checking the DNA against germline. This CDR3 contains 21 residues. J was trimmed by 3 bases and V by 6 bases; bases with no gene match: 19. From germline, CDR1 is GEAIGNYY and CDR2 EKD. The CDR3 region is CACNKLMGDTKTNWDTRQMFF. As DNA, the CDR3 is TGTGCCTGTAACAAGTTGATGGGGGATACCAAAACGAACTGGGACACCCGACAGATGTTTTTC.

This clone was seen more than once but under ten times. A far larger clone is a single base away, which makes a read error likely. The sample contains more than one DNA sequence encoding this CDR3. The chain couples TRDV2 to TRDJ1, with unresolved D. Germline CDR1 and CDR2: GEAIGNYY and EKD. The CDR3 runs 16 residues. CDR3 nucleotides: TGCGCCTGTGACACCGCGGAACAGTTAGTACGAGATAAACTCATCTTT. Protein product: CACDTAEQLVRDKLIF.

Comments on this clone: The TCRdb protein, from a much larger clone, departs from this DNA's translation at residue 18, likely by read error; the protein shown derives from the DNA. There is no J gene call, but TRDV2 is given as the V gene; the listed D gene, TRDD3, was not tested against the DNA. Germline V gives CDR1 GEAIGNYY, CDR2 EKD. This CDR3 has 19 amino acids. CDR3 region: CACDTGAAPSPTYTDKLTF. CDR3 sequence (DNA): TGTGCCTGTGACACCGGGGCGGCCCCGTCCCCCACGTACACCGATAAACTCACCTTT.

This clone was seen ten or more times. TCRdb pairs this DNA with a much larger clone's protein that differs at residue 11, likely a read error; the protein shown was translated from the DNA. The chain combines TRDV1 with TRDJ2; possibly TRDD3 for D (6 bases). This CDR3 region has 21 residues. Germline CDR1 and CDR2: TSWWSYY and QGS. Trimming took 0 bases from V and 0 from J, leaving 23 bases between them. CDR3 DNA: TGTGCTCTTGGGGAACTGTCCCTACGGGGGCGGGGGAGTGCTTTGACAGCACAACTCTTCTTT. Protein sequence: CALGELSLRGRGSALTAQLFF.

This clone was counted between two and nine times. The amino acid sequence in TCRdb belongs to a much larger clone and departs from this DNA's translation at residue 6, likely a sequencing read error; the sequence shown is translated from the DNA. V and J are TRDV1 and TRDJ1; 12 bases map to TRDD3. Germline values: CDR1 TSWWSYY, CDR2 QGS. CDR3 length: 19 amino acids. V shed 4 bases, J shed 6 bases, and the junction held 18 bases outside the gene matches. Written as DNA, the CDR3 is TGTGCTCTTGGGGCCCTAGGCCTTCCTACTACTGGGGGATACAATAAACTCATCTTT. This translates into CALGALGLPTTGGYNKLIF.

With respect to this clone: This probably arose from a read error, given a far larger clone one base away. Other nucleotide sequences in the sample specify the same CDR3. DNA for the CDR3: TGTGCTCTAGGGGTCTTGGGGTACCTGTGGGCACAACTCATCTTT. Encoded protein: CALGVLGYLWAQLIF. V and J are TRDV1 and TRDJ1; D is perhaps TRDD3 (5 bases). The CDR3 covers 15 residues. Germline V gene lookup returns CDR1 TSWWSYY and CDR2 QGS.

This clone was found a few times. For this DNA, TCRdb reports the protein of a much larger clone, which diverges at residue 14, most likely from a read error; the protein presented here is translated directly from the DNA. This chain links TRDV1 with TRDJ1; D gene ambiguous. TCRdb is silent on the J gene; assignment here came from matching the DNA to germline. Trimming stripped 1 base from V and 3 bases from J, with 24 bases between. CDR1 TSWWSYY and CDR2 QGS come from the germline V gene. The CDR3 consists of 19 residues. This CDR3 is CALGERFTLTLVYPDKLIF. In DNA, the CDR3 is TGTGCTCTTGGGGAACGATTTACTCTAACCCTCGTGTACCCCGATAAACTCATCTTT.

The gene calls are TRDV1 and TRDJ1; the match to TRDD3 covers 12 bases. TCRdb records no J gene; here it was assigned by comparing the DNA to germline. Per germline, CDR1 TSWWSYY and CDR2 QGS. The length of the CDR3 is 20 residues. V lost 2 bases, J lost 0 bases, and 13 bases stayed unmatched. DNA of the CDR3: TGTGCTCTTGGGGAATATGCCCTATACTGGGGGATACACCACACCGATAAACTCATCTTT. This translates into CALGEYALYWGIHHTDKLIF.